The source of this TCR beta chain is a study of cytotoxic CD8 clonotypes in ibrutinib-treated CLL. Whole-study context: Timing of response sample collection was a median approximately twelve months after treatment start, with a range of 6 to 36. Per sample, productive templates averaged approximately 250,000 and productive rearrangements averaged 94,082. Study results and limitations: Few clonotypes were public, and these shrank or held steady under treatment.

Worth noting for this clone: Its specificity is not known.

Sequencing was performed with immunoSEQ multiplex PCR; in TCRdb, only in-frame clones are kept and a portion is missing. The sample includes about 130,000 clones, 70% to 90% of them seen just once. The V end lost 2 bases, the J end lost 1 base, and 18 bases lay between the germline ends. From germline, CDR1 is LNHDA and CDR2 SQIVND (reference sequence). CDR3 length equals 18 residues. Sequenced material: PBMCs, taken after 24 months of ibrutinib treatment. The chain combines TRBV19 with TRBJ2-1, with D perhaps TRBD2 (6 bases). This TCR was sampled from a human donor with chronic lymphocytic leukemia. The chain's CDR3 is CASSIWDFPMNSYNEQFF. The CDR3 DNA reads as TGTGCCAGTAGTATATGGGACTTCCCTATGAATTCCTACAATGAGCAGTTCTTC.